The 21 T cell receptor beta chains listed next were all sequenced from one sample in a study of T-cell reconstitution after alpha-beta-depleted transplantation in children (dated by TCRdb to the mid-2010s). What the treatment or condition label conveys for this sample: allogeneic hematopoietic cell transplantation with graft depleted of TCRalphabeta T cells and CD19 B cells. The library was generated by PCR. TCRdb names Illumina HiSeq 2500 as the instrument used. TCR library preparation used molecular barcoding, with unique molecular identifiers applied to normalize quantification of the TCRbeta repertoire. TCRdb trimmed public reads at Q25 via fastp, called clones via MiXCR and kept in-frame beta chains. Entries that share a CDR3 protein sequence are merged under the most common genes and DNA. Within this sample are about 980,000 distinct CDR3 sequences, with roughly 29% of them counted one time only. The top ten constitute under 30% of the sample.

The material was PBMCs, mostly from graft donor cells, obtained 360 days after TCRalphabeta/CD19-depleted stem cell transplant. The receptors shown here come from a boy younger than two who had a stem cell transplant for SCID, so the T cells may come from the graft donor.

This clonotype was recorded at least ten times. The rearrangement links TRBV5-1 to TRBJ2-3, with D possibly TRBD1 on 6 matching bases. Germline-derived CDR1 and CDR2 are SGHRS and YFSETQ. With 5 bases removed from V and 0 bases from J, the gap between germline ends came to 13 bases. The CDR3 has 15 residues. The CDR3 spells CASRYGQKSTDTQYF. CDR3 bases: TGCGCCAGCAGATACGGACAGAAGAGCACAGATACGCAGTATTTT.

The table lists this clonotype with a count of one. The chain joins TRBV20-1 to TRBJ2-1, with 8 positions matching TRBD2. In germline, CDR1 is DFQATT, CDR2 SNEGSKA (reference sequence). This CDR3 has 14 residues. V shed 2 bases, J shed 3 bases, and the junction held 3 bases outside the gene matches. The CDR3 region is CSARPGLDYNEQFF. CDR3 bases: TGCAGTGCTAGACCGGGACTAGACTACAATGAGCAGTTCTTC.

Notes on this clonotype: At one boundary the junction diverges from the germline segment, which might be a read error. The gene calls are TRBV5-1 and TRBJ1-5; maybe TRBD1 (5 bases). This CDR3 has 15 amino acids. CDR1 and CDR2 (germline): SGHRS, YFSETQ. CDR3 protein: CASSSGPDSNRPQHF. The CDR3 region has the DNA TGCGCCAGCAGCTCGGGACCGGATAGCAATCGGCCCCAGCATTTT.

The CDR3 DNA is TGTGCCAGCAGCTTGGGACAGGGGTTGAACACCGGGGAGCTGTTTTTT. Protein sequence: CASSLGQGLNTGELFF. The rearrangement joins TRBV7-9 to TRBJ2-2; 10 bases are shared with TRBD1. Germline V gene lookup returns CDR1 SEHNR and CDR2 FQNEAQ (reference sequence). There are 16 residues in the CDR3. Germline trimming cut 3 bases from V and 1 base from J; bases unmatched to any gene: 2.

Only a few counts were recorded for this clonotype. The chain is built from TRBV4-2 and TRBJ2-1; 8 bases line up with TRBD2. The junction had 12 bases not matched to a gene; V was cut back by 4 bases and J by 7 bases. The CDR3 loop spans 16 amino acids. Germline assignment: CDR1 LGHNA and CDR2 YNFKEQ. The CDR3 DNA reads as TGTGCCAGCAGCCCAGAACTAGCGGTTCTACTTAATGAGCAGTTCTTC. The encoded protein is CASSPELAVLLNEQFF.

The DNA of the CDR3 is TGTGCCAGCAGTGAATACGGGACAGGCAACGACGAGCAGTACTTC. Its protein is CASSEYGTGNDEQYF. The chain links TRBV25-1 to TRBJ2-7, with 8 positions matching TRBD1. Germline CDR1 MGHDK, CDR2 SYGVNS. The CDR3 has 15 amino acids. V gave up 0 bases and J gave up 5 bases; unmatched junction bases: 6.

This clonotype was recorded at least ten times. In nucleotides, the CDR3 is TGCGCCAGCAGGGGGACAGGGGGCTTCTACGAGCAGTACTTC. Translating gives CASRGTGGFYEQYF. The rearrangement uses TRBV10-2 and TRBJ2-7; 12 bases line up with TRBD1. V was pared by 6 bases and J by 3 bases, with 3 bases of the junction left unmatched. The CDR3 length is 14 residues. Per the germline V gene, CDR1 is WSHSY and CDR2 is SAAADI.

The V and J genes are TRBV11-2 and TRBJ1-1; no definite D call. CDR3 size: 16 residues. The V and J ends lost 0 bases and 0 bases respectively, with 11 bases between them. Looked up from germline, CDR1 is SGHAT and CDR2 is FQNNGV. The CDR3 region has the DNA TGTGCCAGCAGCTTAGAGGCCAGTTTAATGAACACTGAAGCTTTCTTT. It translates to CASSLEASLMNTEAFF.

The table lists this clonotype with a few counts. The genes are TRBV20-1 and TRBJ2-1; TRBD2 is a possible D gene (5 bases). CDR1 and CDR2 from the germline V gene are DFQATT and SNEGSKA (reference sequence). The CDR3 spans 12 residues. CDR3: CSAGGSYNEQFF. The CDR3 DNA sequence: TGCAGCGCGGGCGGCTCCTACAATGAGCAGTTCTTC.

This clonotype was counted a few times. This chain joins TRBV11-2 and TRBJ2-1; possible D gene TRBD2, 6 bases. Germline V gives CDR1 SGHAT, CDR2 FQNNGV. The CDR3 consists of 10 residues. Trimming stripped 8 bases from V and 9 bases from J, with 8 bases between. CDR3 nucleotide sequence: TGTGCCAGCGGGGGACTTGAGCAGTTCTTC. It is translated as CASGGLEQFF.

In its sample, this clonotype was seen a few times. This chain connects TRBV7-2 to TRBJ2-5; 15 positions agree with TRBD2. The junction had 5 bases not matched to a gene; V was cut back by 5 bases and J by 4 bases. CDR3 length: 16 amino acids. Germline CDR1 and CDR2: SGHTA and FQGNSA. In nucleotides, the CDR3 is TGTGCCAGCAGCGGACTAGCGGGGGGGCTCGGAGAGACCCAGTACTTC. It translates to CASSGLAGGLGETQYF.

This clonotype was picked up many times. J is TRBJ2-2 and V is TRBV12-3 or TRBV12-4; no reliable D call. The length of the CDR3 is 15 residues. The V end lost 3 bases, the J end lost 4 bases, and 12 bases lay between the germline ends. The CDR3 spells CASSLGQTSTGELFF. CDR3 nucleotides: TGTGCCAGCAGTTTGGGCCAGACATCCACCGGGGAGCTGTTTTTT.

The V and J genes are TRBV12-3 or TRBV12-4 and TRBJ2-1; D tentatively reads TRBD1 or TRBD2 (5 bases each). V gave up 6 bases and J gave up 7 bases, with 16 bases separating them. The CDR3 runs 14 residues. DNA of the CDR3: TGTGCCAGCAGAACCGGGACCCGTGTAAATGAGCAGTTCTTC. Translating gives CASRTGTRVNEQFF.

This clonotype was picked up a small number of times. The CDR3 region has the DNA TGTGCCAGCAGCTTAGATGGCGTAGCGGGGGAAGAGACCCAGTACTTC. Encoded protein: CASSLDGVAGEETQYF. The V call is TRBV7-2, the J call TRBJ2-5, with 9 bases aligning to TRBD2. The length of the CDR3 is 16 residues. CDR1 is SGHTA and CDR2 is FQGNSA in the germline V gene. After removal of 1 base from V and 3 bases from J, the junction contained 6 bases not matched to a gene. The variable domain in full, with the rest retrieved from reference TRBV7-2 and TRBJ2-5, is GAGVSQSPSNKVTEKGKDVELRCDPISGHTALYWYRQSLGQGLEFLIYFQGNSAPDKSGLPSDRFSAERTGGSVSTLTIQRTQQEDSAVYLCASSLDGVAGEETQYFGPGTRLLVL.

The V call is TRBV4-3, the J call TRBJ2-1; no definite D call. Germline V gives CDR1 LGHNA, CDR2 YSLEER. Trimming cost V 1 base and J 0 bases, with 10 bases left between them. The CDR3 extends over 16 amino acids. The CDR3 is CASSQVLASSYNEQFF. CDR3 DNA: TGCGCCAGCAGCCAAGTGCTGGCAAGCTCCTACAATGAGCAGTTCTTC.

CDR3 DNA: TGTGCCATCAGTGAGGACCAAAACCATGAGCAGTTCTTC. Translated, it gives CAISEDQNHEQFF. The chain employs TRBV10-3 and TRBJ2-1; D remains unclear. CDR1 is ENHRY, CDR2 SYGVKD, per germline. The CDR3 has 13 amino acids. V gave up 2 bases and J gave up 8 bases, with 10 bases separating them.

This chain uses TRBV5-1 with TRBJ2-3, with D hard to call. CDR1 SGHRS and CDR2 YFSETQ come from the germline V gene. CDR3 length: 14 residues. The germline V and J ends were trimmed by 3 bases and 2 bases, with 10 bases remaining between them. This CDR3 reads CASSSGPPTDTQYF. Here the CDR3 DNA reads TGCGCCAGCAGCTCGGGCCCTCCCACAGATACGCAGTATTTT.

The chain couples TRBV20-1 to TRBJ1-1; D perhaps matches TRBD1 (5 bases). The germline gives CDR1 DFQATT, CDR2 SNEGSKA (reference sequence). The V gene lost 6 bases and the J gene lost 1 base, with 12 bases spanning the gap. The CDR3 spans 13 residues. In DNA, the CDR3 is TGCAGTGCCTATTCAACAGGGAACACTGAAGCTTTCTTT. Translation gives CSAYSTGNTEAFF.

V usage is TRBV29-1 and J usage is TRBJ2-3, with 7 positions matching TRBD2. Germline trimming cut 5 bases from V and 6 bases from J; bases unmatched to any gene: 5. The germline CDR1 and CDR2 sequences are SQVTM and ANQGSEA. The CDR3 extends over 12 amino acids. The CDR3 DNA follows: TGCAGCGTTTCCCCGCGGGGGGATACGCAGTATTTT. Protein product: CSVSPRGDTQYF.

This chain links TRBV14 with TRBJ1-4, with no clear D. The CDR3 extends over 16 amino acids. CDR1 and CDR2 from the germline V gene are SGHDN and FVKESK. Trimming left V 0 bases short and J 10 bases short, with 18 bases between. The CDR3 DNA reads TGTGCCAGCAGCCAAGATTCATCCTTAGATGGGGTAAAACTGTTTTTT. The encoded protein is CASSQDSSLDGVKLFF.

In this sample, this clonotype turned up a few times. V gene TRBV12-3 or TRBV12-4 combines with J gene TRBJ1-1; D might be TRBD1 (5 bases). V lost 5 bases to trimming and J lost 0 bases, with 10 bases between them. This CDR3 is 14 amino acids long. DNA for the CDR3: TGTGCCAGCAGTGGGACGGTTATGAACACTGAAGCTTTCTTT. The encoded protein is CASSGTVMNTEAFF.